This T cell receptor beta chain is from a study of CD8 T cells in Susac syndrome. The CDR3 is 15 amino acids. The V gene's germline CDR1 is SGHRS and CDR2 YFSETQ. Trimming took 4 bases from V and 1 from J; bases not matched to a gene: 7. An input of roughly 0.5 to 1 ug of RNA was subjected to reverse transcription using random hexamers. TCRdb reprocessed the immunoSEQ multiplex PCR reads via MiXCR and lists one record per CDR3 protein. The profile covers 60,000 to 75,000 distinct CDR3 sequences, with 95% appearing a single time and roughly 0.24% taken by the ten largest. The TCR comes from a human donor in good health. The V gene is TRBV5-1, the J gene TRBJ1-1; 7 nucleotides align to TRBD1. Input material: CD8+ T cells from PBMCs. The CDR3 reads CASSRLEGANTEAFF. For the CDR3, the DNA is TGCGCCAGCAGCCGGCTAGAGGGGGCGAACACTGAAGCTTTCTTT.